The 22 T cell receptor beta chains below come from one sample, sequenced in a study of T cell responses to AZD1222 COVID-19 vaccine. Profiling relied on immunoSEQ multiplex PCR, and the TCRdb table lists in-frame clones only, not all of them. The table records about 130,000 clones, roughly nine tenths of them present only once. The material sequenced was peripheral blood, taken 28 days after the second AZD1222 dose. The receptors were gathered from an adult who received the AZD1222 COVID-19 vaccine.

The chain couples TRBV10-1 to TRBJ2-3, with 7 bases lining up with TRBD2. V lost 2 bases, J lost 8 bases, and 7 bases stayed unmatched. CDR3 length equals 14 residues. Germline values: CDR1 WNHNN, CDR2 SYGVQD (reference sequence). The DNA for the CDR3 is TGCGCCAGCAGTGAGAGCAGTCCGGGAGGTACGCAGTATTTT. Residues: CASSESSPGGTQYF.

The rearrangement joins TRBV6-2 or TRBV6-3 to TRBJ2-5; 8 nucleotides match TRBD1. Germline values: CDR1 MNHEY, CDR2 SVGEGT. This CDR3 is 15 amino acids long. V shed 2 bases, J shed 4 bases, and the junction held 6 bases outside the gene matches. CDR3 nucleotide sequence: TGTGCCAGCAGTTACCCTGGGACAGGTCGAGAGACCCAGTACTTC. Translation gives CASSYPGTGRETQYF.

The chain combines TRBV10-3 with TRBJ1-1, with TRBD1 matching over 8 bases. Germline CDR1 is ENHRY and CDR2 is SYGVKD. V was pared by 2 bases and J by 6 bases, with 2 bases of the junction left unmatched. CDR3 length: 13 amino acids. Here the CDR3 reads CAISEGQGAEAFF. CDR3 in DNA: TGTGCCATCAGTGAGGGACAGGGTGCTGAAGCTTTCTTT.

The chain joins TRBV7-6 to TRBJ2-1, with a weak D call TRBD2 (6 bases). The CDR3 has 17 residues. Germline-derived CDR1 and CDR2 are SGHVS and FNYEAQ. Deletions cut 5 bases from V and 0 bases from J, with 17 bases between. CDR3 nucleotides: TGTGCCAGCAGCCCCAGAGGAGGGAGGAGCTCCTACAATGAGCAGTTCTTC. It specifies CASSPRGGRSSYNEQFF.

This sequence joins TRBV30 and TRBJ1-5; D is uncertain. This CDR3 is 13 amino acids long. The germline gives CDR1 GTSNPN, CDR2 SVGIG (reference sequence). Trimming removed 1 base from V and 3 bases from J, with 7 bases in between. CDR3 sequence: CAWSARDNQPQHF. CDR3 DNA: TGTGCCTGGAGTGCCCGGGACAATCAGCCCCAGCATTTT.

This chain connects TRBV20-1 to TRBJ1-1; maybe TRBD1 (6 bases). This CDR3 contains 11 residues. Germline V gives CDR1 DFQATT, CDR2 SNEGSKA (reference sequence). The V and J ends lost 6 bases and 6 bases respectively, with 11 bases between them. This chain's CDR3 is CSATGHAEAFF. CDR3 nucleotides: TGCAGTGCAACGGGACACGCTGAAGCTTTCTTT.

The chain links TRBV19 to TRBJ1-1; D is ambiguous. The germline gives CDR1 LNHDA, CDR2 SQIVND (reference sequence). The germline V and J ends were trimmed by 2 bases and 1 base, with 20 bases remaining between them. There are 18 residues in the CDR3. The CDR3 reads CASSIRGAGIGSNTEAFF. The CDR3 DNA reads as TGTGCCAGTAGTATAAGAGGAGCGGGGATAGGTTCGAACACTGAAGCTTTCTTT.

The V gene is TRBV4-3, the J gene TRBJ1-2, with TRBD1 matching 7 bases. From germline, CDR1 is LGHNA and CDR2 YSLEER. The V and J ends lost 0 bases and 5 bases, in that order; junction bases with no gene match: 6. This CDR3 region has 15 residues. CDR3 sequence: CASSQDRTGQYGYTF. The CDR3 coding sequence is TGCGCCAGCAGCCAAGATCGGACAGGCCAGTATGGCTACACCTTC.

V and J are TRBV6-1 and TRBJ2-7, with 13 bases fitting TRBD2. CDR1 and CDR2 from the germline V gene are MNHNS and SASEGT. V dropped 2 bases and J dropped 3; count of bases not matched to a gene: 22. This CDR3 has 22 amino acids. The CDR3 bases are TGTGCCAGCAGTGAAAAGGGACTAGCGGGACATTCGCCTCGGCGGGGGATCTACGAGCAGTACTTC. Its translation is CASSEKGLAGHSPRRGIYEQYF.

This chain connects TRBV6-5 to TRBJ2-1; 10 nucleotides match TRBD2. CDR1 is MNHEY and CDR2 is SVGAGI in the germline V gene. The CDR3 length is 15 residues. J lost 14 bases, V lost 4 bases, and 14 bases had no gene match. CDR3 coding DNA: TGTGCCAGCAGTTCCTCTGGGCTAGCGGGGGATGTTGAGTTCTTC. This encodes CASSSSGLAGDVEFF.

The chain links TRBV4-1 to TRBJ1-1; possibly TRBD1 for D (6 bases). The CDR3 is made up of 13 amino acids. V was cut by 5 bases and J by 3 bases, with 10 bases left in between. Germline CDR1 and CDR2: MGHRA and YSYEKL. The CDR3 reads CASSIWTDTEAFF. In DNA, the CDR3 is TGCGCCAGCAGCATATGGACAGACACTGAAGCTTTCTTT.

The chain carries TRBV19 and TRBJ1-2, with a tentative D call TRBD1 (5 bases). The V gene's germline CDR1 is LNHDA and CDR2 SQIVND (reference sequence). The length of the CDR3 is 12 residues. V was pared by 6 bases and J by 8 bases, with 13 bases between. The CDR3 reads CASRRDAGGYTF. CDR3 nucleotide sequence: TGTGCCAGTAGGAGGGACGCGGGCGGCTACACCTTC.

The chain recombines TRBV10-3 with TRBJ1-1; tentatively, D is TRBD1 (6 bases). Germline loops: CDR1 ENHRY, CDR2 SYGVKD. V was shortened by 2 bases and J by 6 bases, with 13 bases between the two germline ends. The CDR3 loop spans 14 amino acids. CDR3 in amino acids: CAISERGEGSEAFF. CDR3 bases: TGTGCCATCAGTGAGAGGGGGGAAGGGTCTGAAGCTTTCTTT.

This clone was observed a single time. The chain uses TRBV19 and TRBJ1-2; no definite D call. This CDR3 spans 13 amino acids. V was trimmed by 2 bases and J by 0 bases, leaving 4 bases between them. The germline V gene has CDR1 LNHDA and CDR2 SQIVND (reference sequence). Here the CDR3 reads CASSIRANYGYTF. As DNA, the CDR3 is TGTGCCAGTAGTATACGAGCTAACTATGGCTACACCTTC.

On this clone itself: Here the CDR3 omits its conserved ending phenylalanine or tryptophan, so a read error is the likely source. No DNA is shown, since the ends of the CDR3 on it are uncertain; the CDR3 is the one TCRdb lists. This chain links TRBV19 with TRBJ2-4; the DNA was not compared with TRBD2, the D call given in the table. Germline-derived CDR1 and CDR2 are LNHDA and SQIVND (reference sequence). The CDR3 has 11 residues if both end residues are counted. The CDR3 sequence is CASSQLGVFVC.

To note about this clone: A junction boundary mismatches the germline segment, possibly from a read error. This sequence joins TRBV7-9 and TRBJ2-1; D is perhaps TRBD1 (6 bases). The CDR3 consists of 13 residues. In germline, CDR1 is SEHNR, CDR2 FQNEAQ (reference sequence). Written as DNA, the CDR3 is TGTGCCAGCACCTTAGGGGGTTACAATGAGCAGTTCTTC. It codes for CASTLGGYNEQFF.

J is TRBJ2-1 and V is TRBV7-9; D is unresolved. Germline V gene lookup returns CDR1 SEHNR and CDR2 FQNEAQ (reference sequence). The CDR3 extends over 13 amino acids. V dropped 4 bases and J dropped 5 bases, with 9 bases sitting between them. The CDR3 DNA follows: TGTGCCAGCAGCTCTGACCCTCACAATGAGCAGTTCTTC. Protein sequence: CASSSDPHNEQFF. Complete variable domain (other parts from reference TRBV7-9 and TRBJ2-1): DTGVSQNPRHKITKRGQNVTFRCDPISEHNRLYWYRQTLGQGPEFLTYFQNEAQLEKSRLLSDRFSAERPKGSFSTLEIQRTEQGDSAMYLCASSSDPHNEQFFGPGTRLTVL.

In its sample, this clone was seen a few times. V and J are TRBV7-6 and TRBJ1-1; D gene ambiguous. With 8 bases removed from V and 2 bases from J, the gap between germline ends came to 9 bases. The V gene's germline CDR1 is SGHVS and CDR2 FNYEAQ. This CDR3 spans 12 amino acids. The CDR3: CASAGRNTEAFF. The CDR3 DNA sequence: TGTGCCAGCGCGGGCCGCAACACTGAAGCTTTCTTT.

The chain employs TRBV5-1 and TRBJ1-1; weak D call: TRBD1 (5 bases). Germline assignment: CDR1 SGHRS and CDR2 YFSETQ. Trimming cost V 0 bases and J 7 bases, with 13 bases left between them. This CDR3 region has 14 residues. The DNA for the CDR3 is TGCGCCAGCAGCTTGGCCCAGGGAGGTGGTGAAGCTTTCTTT. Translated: CASSLAQGGGEAFF. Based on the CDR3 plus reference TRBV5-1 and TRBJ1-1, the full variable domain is KAGVTQTPRYLIKTRGQQVTLSCSPISGHRSVSWYQQTPGQGLQFLFEYFSETQRNKGNFPGRFSGRQFSNSRSEMNVSTLELGDSALYLCASSLAQGGGEAFFGQGTRLTVV.

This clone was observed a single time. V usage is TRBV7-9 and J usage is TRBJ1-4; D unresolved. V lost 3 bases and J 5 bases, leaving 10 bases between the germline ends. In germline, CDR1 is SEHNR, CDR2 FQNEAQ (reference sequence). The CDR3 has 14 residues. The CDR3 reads CASSFGSGNEKLFF. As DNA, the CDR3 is TGTGCCAGCAGCTTTGGAAGCGGCAATGAAAAACTGTTTTTT.

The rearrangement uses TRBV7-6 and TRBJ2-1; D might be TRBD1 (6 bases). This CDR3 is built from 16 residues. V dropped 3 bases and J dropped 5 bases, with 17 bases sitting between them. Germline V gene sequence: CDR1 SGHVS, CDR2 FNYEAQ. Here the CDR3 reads CASSFSGGRGDNEQFF. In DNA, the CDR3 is TGTGCCAGCAGCTTTAGTGGGGGCCGCGGAGACAATGAGCAGTTCTTC.

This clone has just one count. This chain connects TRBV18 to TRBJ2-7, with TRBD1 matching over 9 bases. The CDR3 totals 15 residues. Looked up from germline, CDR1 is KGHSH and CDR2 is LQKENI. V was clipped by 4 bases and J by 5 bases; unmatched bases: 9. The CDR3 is CASSLPGTGPHEQYF. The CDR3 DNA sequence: TGTGCCAGCTCACTTCCGGGGACAGGGCCCCACGAGCAGTACTTC.